This T cell receptor beta chain was identified in a study of T-cell reconstitution after alpha-beta-depleted transplantation in children. This clonotype has only one observation. Trimming shortened V by 5 bases and J by 1 base, and 12 bases separated the two germline ends. The CDR3 covers 14 residues. Germline CDR1 and CDR2: SGHRS and YFSETQ. Unique molecular identifiers were incorporated into the prepared TCRbeta library. TCRdb independently ran MiXCR on the PCR reads; one entry per CDR3 protein. The sample lists a few hundred thousand distinct CDR3 sequences, roughly 22% occurring once. The receptor was isolated from a human donor who donated a stem cell graft to a child with acute myeloid leukemia. The sequencing used PBMCs from the stem cell graft donor, collected from the stem cell graft. This chain joins TRBV5-1 and TRBJ2-5, with D unclear. The CDR3 region has the DNA TGCGCCAGCAGAGGGTCGGGCCCCCAAGAGACCCAGTACTTC. This encodes CASRGSGPQETQYF. Combining the CDR3 with reference TRBV5-1 and TRBJ2-5 gives the whole variable domain KAGVTQTPRYLIKTRGQQVTLSCSPISGHRSVSWYQQTPGQGLQFLFEYFSETQRNKGNFPGRFSGRQFSNSRSEMNVSTLELGDSALYLCASRGSGPQETQYFGPGTRLLVL.